Presented here are 29 T cell receptor beta chains from one specimen sequenced in a study of post-analysis software for immune sequencing data. Points from the study as a whole: Five TRBV segments, including TRBV5-6, TRBV5-1 and TRBV20-1, were more frequent in patients than controls.

No cognate antigen is known for these TCRs. Prepared TCR beta cDNA libraries contained unique molecular identifiers. TCRdb independently ran MiXCR on the PCR reads; one entry per CDR3 protein. Here the sample spans a few hundred thousand distinct CDR3 sequences, under 40% being singletons. Sequencing was performed on blood. These receptors originate from a girl under 18 with multiple sclerosis.

The V gene is TRBV20-1, the J gene TRBJ2-1, with 8 positions matching TRBD1. The germline V gene has CDR1 DFQATT and CDR2 SNEGSKA (reference sequence). The CDR3 runs to 16 residues. J lost 8 bases, V lost 0 bases, and 12 bases had no gene match. For the CDR3, the DNA is TGCAGTGCTAGAGATCTTGACAGGGGCTACACCGATGAGCAGTTCTTC. Its translation: CSARDLDRGYTDEQFF.

In its sample, this clonotype was seen a few times. The chain joins TRBV5-5 to TRBJ1-1; possible D gene TRBD1, 5 bases. The germline CDR1 and CDR2 sequences are SGHKS and YYEKEE (reference sequence). CDR3 length: 14 amino acids. Trimming took off 4 bases at V and 5 bases at J, with 15 bases between the two ends. CDR3 sequence (DNA): TGTGCCAGCAGCCCGCTCGGGGGAGGGACTGAAGCTTTCTTT. Protein: CASSPLGGGTEAFF.

A few counts support this clonotype. The chain couples TRBV7-9 to TRBJ1-1; the D is unclear. V gave up 1 base and J gave up 6 bases, with 9 bases separating them. The germline V gene encodes CDR1 SEHNR and CDR2 FQNEAQ (reference sequence). The CDR3 length is 13 residues. CDR3 amino acids: CASSLVLDAEAFF. In DNA, the CDR3 is TGTGCCAGCAGCTTAGTACTAGACGCTGAAGCTTTCTTT.

This clonotype was counted ten times or more. The J gene is TRBJ1-2, the V gene TRBV7-9; D unresolved. Germline CDR1 and CDR2: SEHNR and FQNEAQ (reference sequence). The CDR3 totals 12 residues. Trimming took 5 bases from V and 5 from J, leaving 9 bases between them. Here the CDR3 DNA reads TGTGCCAGCAGCCCTGATCCGTATGGCTACACCTTC. Translated: CASSPDPYGYTF. The full variable domain, rest sourced from reference TRBV7-9 and TRBJ1-2, is DTGVSQNPRHKITKRGQNVTFRCDPISEHNRLYWYRQTLGQGPEFLTYFQNEAQLEKSRLLSDRFSAERPKGSFSTLEIQRTEQGDSAMYLCASSPDPYGYTFGSGTRLTVV.

The chain joins TRBV5-1 to TRBJ2-3; tentatively, D is TRBD1 (6 bases). Germline V gene data show CDR1 as SGHRS and CDR2 as YFSETQ. Trimming stripped 5 bases from V and 1 base from J, with 11 bases between. The CDR3 spans 14 residues. Here the CDR3 reads CASRETGGTDTQYF. The CDR3 DNA follows: TGCGCCAGCAGAGAGACAGGAGGCACAGATACGCAGTATTTT.

This clonotype was observed a handful of times. The V gene is TRBV20-1, the J gene TRBJ2-3; 8 nucleotides line up with TRBD1. Germline values: CDR1 DFQATT, CDR2 SNEGSKA (reference sequence). The CDR3 extends over 19 amino acids. Trimming removed 1 base from V and 4 bases from J; junction bases left unmatched: 19. The CDR3: CSARVHLGTGGFFPDTQYF. CDR3 coding DNA: TGCAGTGCTAGAGTCCATCTAGGTACAGGGGGGTTTTTCCCAGATACGCAGTATTTT.

The chain joins TRBV5-1 to TRBJ2-1, with D unclear. V lost 4 bases and J 0 bases, leaving 11 bases between the germline ends. CDR3 length equals 15 residues. Germline V gene lookup returns CDR1 SGHRS and CDR2 YFSETQ. CDR3 amino acids: CASSQTLSSYNEQFF. CDR3 nucleotide sequence: TGCGCCAGCAGCCAGACCTTAAGCTCCTACAATGAGCAGTTCTTC.

This clonotype was counted only a few times. This chain uses TRBV7-8 with TRBJ2-6; TRBD1 is a possible D gene (6 bases). This CDR3 spans 16 amino acids. Germline CDR1 SGHVS, CDR2 FQNEAQ. Trimming removed 7 bases from V and 2 bases from J, with 15 bases in between. The DNA of the CDR3 is TGTGCCAGCACCTTCCTAACAGGGACTGGGGCCAACGTCCTGACTTTC. This codes for CASTFLTGTGANVLTF.

A few counts support this clonotype. The chain combines TRBV11-1 with TRBJ2-5; TRBD1 matches at 7 bases. The CDR3 has 16 amino acids. The germline CDR1 and CDR2 sequences are SGHAT and FQDESV (reference sequence). The J segment lost 5 bases and the V segment lost 5 bases, leaving 14 bases of the junction unmatched. DNA of the CDR3: TGTGCCAGCAGCCCCCGGACGACAGGGTTTGGGGAGACCCAGTACTTC. Its protein is CASSPRTTGFGETQYF. The full variable domain, its missing parts supplied by reference TRBV11-1 and TRBJ2-5, is EAEVAQSPRYKITEKSQAVAFWCDPISGHATLYWYRQILGQGPELLVQFQDESVVDDSQLPKDRFSAERLKGVDSTLKIQPAELGDSAMYLCASSPRTTGFGETQYFGPGTRLLVL.

The sample holds a few counts of this clonotype. The chain joins TRBV6-5 to TRBJ2-2; D tentatively fits TRBD1 or TRBD2 (5 bases each). The V end lost 3 bases, the J end lost 4 bases, and 18 bases lay between the germline ends. Germline loops: CDR1 MNHEY, CDR2 SVGAGI. The CDR3 is 17 residues long. CDR3 coding DNA: TGTGCCAGCAGTTATCTTCAAGTGGGACCCCCCACCGGGGAGCTGTTTTTT. The encoded protein is CASSYLQVGPPTGELFF.

This clonotype has just a few counts. The J gene is TRBJ2-5, the V gene TRBV20-1, with D unresolved. Trimming pared 3 bases from V and 2 bases from J, leaving 19 bases between. Germline-derived CDR1 and CDR2 are DFQATT and SNEGSKA (reference sequence). CDR3 length equals 16 residues. In nucleotides, the CDR3 is TGCAGTGCTAGGGCCCCGTTGGCGGCGATTCAAGAGACCCAGTACTTC. Translation: CSARAPLAAIQETQYF.

This clonotype was detected only a few times. This chain uses TRBV4-1 with TRBJ1-5; a possible D gene is TRBD1 (6 bases). This CDR3 contains 14 residues. The germline V gene has CDR1 MGHRA and CDR2 YSYEKL. Trimming stripped 3 bases from V and 7 bases from J, with 13 bases between. The CDR3 nucleotides read TGCGCCAGCAGCCAGGACAGAGGGCCCCAGCCCCAGCATTTT. Its protein product is CASSQDRGPQPQHF.

The chain carries TRBV7-9 and TRBJ2-3, with 11 nucleotides matching TRBD1. The CDR3 length is 20 residues. CDR1 SEHNR and CDR2 FQNEAQ come from the germline V gene (reference sequence). The V and J ends lost 4 bases and 0 bases, in that order; junction bases with no gene match: 15. The CDR3 here is CASSSPHPRDRGTSTDTQYF. As DNA, the CDR3 is TGTGCCAGCAGCTCCCCCCACCCCCGGGACAGGGGGACTAGCACAGATACGCAGTATTTT.

The CDR3 sequence is CASSDTGGRETQYF. The CDR3 DNA sequence: TGTGCCAGCAGTGATACGGGGGGGCGAGAGACCCAGTACTTC. This rearrangement joins TRBV11-2 to TRBJ2-5, with TRBD2 matching over 8 bases. The CDR3 length is 14 residues. The V gene end was trimmed by 6 bases and the J gene end by 4 bases; junction bases not matched to a gene: 7. The germline gives CDR1 SGHAT, CDR2 FQNNGV.

This clonotype came up a few times. CDR3: CASRWSGGKNNEQFF. The CDR3 DNA reads as TGTGCCAGCAGGTGGTCCGGGGGCAAGAACAATGAGCAGTTCTTC. This rearrangement joins TRBV6-5 to TRBJ2-1; D could derive from TRBD1 or TRBD2 (6 bases each). The germline V gene has CDR1 MNHEY and CDR2 SVGAGI. There are 15 residues in the CDR3. The V and J ends lost 6 bases and 5 bases respectively, with 17 bases between them.

CDR3 amino acids: CSVEGRVRGYTF. The DNA for the CDR3 is TGCAGCGTTGAAGGCAGGGTTCGGGGCTACACCTTC. The chain joins TRBV29-1 to TRBJ1-2; D perhaps matches TRBD1 (5 bases). Germline V lookup: CDR1 SQVTM, CDR2 ANQGSEA. This CDR3 spans 12 amino acids. V dropped 1 base and J dropped 8 bases, with 11 bases sitting between them.

Points on this clonotype: The DNA is omitted, as the CDR3 cannot be located on it reliably, and the CDR3 follows TCRdb's listing. The rearrangement joins TRBV7-2 to TRBJ1-6; no check of the table's D call, TRBD1, against the DNA was made. The CDR3 totals 15 residues, both ends included. Per germline, CDR1 SGHTA and CDR2 FQGNSA. The chain's CDR3 is CASSLVAGGNSPPHF.

Regarding this clonotype: At one end, the junction sequence differs from germline, possibly due to a read error. This chain links TRBV2 with TRBJ2-3, with 9 bases lining up with TRBD2. Per germline, CDR1 SNHLY and CDR2 FYNNEI. The CDR3 extends over 15 amino acids. The CDR3 nucleotides read TGTGCCAGCAGTGACCCGCGGGGGGGCGGAGATACACAGTATTTT. Translated: CASSDPRGGGDTQYF.

This clonotype was found a few times. J is TRBJ2-3 and V is TRBV6-1; no clear D. The V gene's germline CDR1 is MNHNS and CDR2 SASEGT. Trimming cost V 5 bases and J 0 bases, with 15 bases left between them. The CDR3 contains 16 residues. The CDR3 loop reads CASSHPPTYSTDTQYF. Written as DNA, the CDR3 is TGTGCCAGCAGTCACCCTCCGACATATAGCACAGATACGCAGTATTTT.

This clonotype was seen a single time. At one of its ends the junction is not consistent with the germline gene, which may arise from a read error. This chain joins TRBV5-1 and TRBJ2-3; no clear D. Germline CDR1 and CDR2: SGHRS and YFSETQ. The CDR3 totals 15 residues. CDR3 sequence reads: CASSPTPSTADMQYF. The CDR3 nucleotides are TGCGCCAGCAGCCCAACGCCCTCGACCGCAGATATGCAGTATTTT.

This clonotype was found once. The chain couples TRBV18 to TRBJ1-2; D gene ambiguous. Germline values: CDR1 KGHSH, CDR2 LQKENI. This CDR3 region has 14 residues. Trimming removed 2 bases at V and 8 bases at J, with 15 bases between. Here the CDR3 reads CASSPIDTVGGYTF. The DNA of the CDR3 is TGTGCCAGCTCACCAATTGACACCGTGGGGGGCTACACCTTC.

This chain links TRBV4-1 with TRBJ2-7; 7 bases map to TRBD2. CDR1 MGHRA and CDR2 YSYEKL come from the germline V gene. Trimming took 1 base from V and 5 from J; bases not matched to a gene: 11. The CDR3 has 16 amino acids. The CDR3 DNA reads as TGCGCCAGCAGCCAAGGGCGAGCGGGGTTGGGGGACGAGCAGTACTTC. It is translated as CASSQGRAGLGDEQYF.

The rearrangement links TRBV10-2 to TRBJ2-7, with 7 bases aligning to TRBD2. Trimming took 3 bases from V and 6 from J; bases not matched to a gene: 11. CDR3 size: 15 residues. Germline CDR1 and CDR2: WSHSY and SAAADI. CDR3 sequence: CASSDGGRDLLEQYF. CDR3 in DNA: TGCGCCAGCAGTGATGGAGGGAGGGATCTACTCGAGCAGTACTTC.

The chain couples TRBV14 to TRBJ2-3, with D possibly matching TRBD1 (6 bases). Germline CDR1 reads SGHDN; CDR2 reads FVKESK. CDR3 size: 16 residues. The germline V and J ends were trimmed by 1 base and 2 bases, with 13 bases remaining between them. The CDR3 is CASSQVPGTHTDTQYF. CDR3 coding DNA: TGTGCCAGCAGCCAAGTTCCCGGGACACACACAGATACGCAGTATTTT.

The J gene is TRBJ1-3, the V gene TRBV25-1; D is unresolved. With 7 bases removed from V and 0 bases from J, the gap between germline ends came to 10 bases. Germline CDR1 is MGHDK and CDR2 is SYGVNS. The CDR3 has 14 amino acids. The CDR3 coding sequence is TGTGCCAGCACCCACCCGGGCTCTGGAAACACCATATATTTT. Translation gives CASTHPGSGNTIYF. Filled out from reference TRBV25-1 and TRBJ1-3, the complete variable domain reads EADIYQTPRYLVIGTGKKITLECSQTMGHDKMYWYQQDPGMELHLIHYSYGVNSTEKGDLSSESTVSRIRTEHFPLTLESARPSHTSQYLCASTHPGSGNTIYFGEGSWLTVV.

Concerning this clonotype itself: A read error is possible here, since a much larger clone lies one base away. The V call is TRBV11-2, the J call TRBJ2-1; 8 bases agree with TRBD2. The CDR3 sequence is 14 residues long. Looked up from germline, CDR1 is SGHAT and CDR2 is FQNNGV. The V and J ends lost 8 bases and 4 bases, in that order; junction bases with no gene match: 7. CDR3 sequence reads: CASGSSGGYNEQFF. The CDR3 DNA is TGTGCCAGCGGCTCCAGCGGGGGTTACAATGAGCAGTTCTTC.

This chain uses TRBV7-9 with TRBJ2-5; 9 nucleotides align to TRBD1. This CDR3 has 13 residues. Germline assignment: CDR1 SEHNR and CDR2 FQNEAQ (reference sequence). V gave up 8 bases and J gave up 4 bases; unmatched junction bases: 5. CDR3 loop: CASAGTGIETQYF. CDR3 coding DNA: TGTGCCAGCGCCGGGACAGGGATAGAGACCCAGTACTTC.

The chain has TRBV29-1 and TRBJ1-5; TRBD1 is a possible D gene (5 bases). Germline loops: CDR1 SQVTM, CDR2 ANQGSEA. The V gene lost 3 bases and the J gene lost 5 bases, with 11 bases spanning the gap. This CDR3 region has 13 residues. The CDR3 is CSVELGRDQPQHF. The CDR3 nucleotides read TGCAGCGTTGAGTTGGGGCGCGATCAGCCCCAGCATTTT.

This clonotype was counted many times. The gene calls are TRBV4-1 and TRBJ2-5, with D unclear. V dropped 3 bases and J dropped 1 base, with 0 bases sitting between them. Germline CDR1 reads MGHRA; CDR2 reads YSYEKL. The CDR3 loop spans 11 amino acids. DNA of the CDR3: TGCGCCAGCAGCCACCAAGAGACCCAGTACTTC. It encodes CASSHQETQYF.